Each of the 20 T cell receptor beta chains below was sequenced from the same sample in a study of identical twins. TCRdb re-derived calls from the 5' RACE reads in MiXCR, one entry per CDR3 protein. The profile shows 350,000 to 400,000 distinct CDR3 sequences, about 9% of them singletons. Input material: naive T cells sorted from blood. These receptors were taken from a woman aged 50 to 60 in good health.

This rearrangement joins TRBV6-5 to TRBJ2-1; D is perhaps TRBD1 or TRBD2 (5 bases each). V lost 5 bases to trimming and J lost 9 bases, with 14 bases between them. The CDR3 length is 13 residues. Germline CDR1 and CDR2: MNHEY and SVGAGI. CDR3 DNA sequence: TGTGCCAGCAGTCGGGGACCAACCGGTGAGCAGTTCTTC. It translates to CASSRGPTGEQFF.

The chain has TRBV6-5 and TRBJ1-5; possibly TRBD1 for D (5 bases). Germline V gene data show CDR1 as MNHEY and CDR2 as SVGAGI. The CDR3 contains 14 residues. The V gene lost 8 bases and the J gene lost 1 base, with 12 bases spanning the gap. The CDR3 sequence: CASGQSTSNQPQHF. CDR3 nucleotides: TGTGCCAGCGGACAAAGTACAAGCAATCAGCCCCAGCATTTT.

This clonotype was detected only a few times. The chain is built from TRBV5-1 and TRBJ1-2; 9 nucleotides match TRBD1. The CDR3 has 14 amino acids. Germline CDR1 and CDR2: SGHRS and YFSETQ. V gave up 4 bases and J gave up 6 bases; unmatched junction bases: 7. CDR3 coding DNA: TGCGCCAGCAGCGGACGGACAGGGGTAGATGGCTACACCTTC. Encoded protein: CASSGRTGVDGYTF.

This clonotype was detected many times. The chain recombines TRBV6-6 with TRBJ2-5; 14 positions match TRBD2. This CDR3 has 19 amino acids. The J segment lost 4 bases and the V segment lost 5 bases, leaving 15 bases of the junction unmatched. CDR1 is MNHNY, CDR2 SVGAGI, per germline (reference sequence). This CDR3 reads CASSQQGGTSGSWRETQYF. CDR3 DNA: TGTGCCAGCAGTCAGCAGGGAGGGACTAGCGGGAGTTGGAGAGAGACCCAGTACTTC.

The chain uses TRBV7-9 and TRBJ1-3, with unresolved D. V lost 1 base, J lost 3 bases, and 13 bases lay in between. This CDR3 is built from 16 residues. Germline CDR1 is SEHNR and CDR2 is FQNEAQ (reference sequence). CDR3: CASSLVGSLSGNTIYF. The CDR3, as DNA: TGTGCCAGCAGCTTAGTCGGGAGTTTAAGTGGAAACACCATATATTTT. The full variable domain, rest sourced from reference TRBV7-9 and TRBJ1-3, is DTGVSQNPRHKITKRGQNVTFRCDPISEHNRLYWYRQTLGQGPEFLTYFQNEAQLEKSRLLSDRFSAERPKGSFSTLEIQRTEQGDSAMYLCASSLVGSLSGNTIYFGEGSWLTVV.

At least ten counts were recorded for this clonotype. The chain's CDR3 is CASSFPLGTGPGETQYF. The CDR3 DNA sequence: TGTGCCAGCAGCTTCCCCCTAGGGACAGGACCGGGGGAGACCCAGTACTTC. The genes are TRBV7-9 and TRBJ2-5; TRBD1 aligns across 8 bases. The length of the CDR3 is 17 residues. Germline CDR1 reads SEHNR; CDR2 reads FQNEAQ (reference sequence). V trimming: 3 bases; J trimming: 5 bases; junction bases outside the gene matches: 14.

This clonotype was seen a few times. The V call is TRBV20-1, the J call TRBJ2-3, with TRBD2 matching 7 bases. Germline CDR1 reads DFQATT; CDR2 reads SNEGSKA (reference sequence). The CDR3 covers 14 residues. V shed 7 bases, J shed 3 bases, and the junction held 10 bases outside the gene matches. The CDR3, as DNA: TGCAGTGTACTGCGGGAGCTGGGAACAGATACGCAGTATTTT. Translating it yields CSVLRELGTDTQYF.

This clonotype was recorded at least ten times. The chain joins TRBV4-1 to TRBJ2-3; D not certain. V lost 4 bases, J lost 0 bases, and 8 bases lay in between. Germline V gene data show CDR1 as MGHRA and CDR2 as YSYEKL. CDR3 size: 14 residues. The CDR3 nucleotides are TGCGCCAGCAGCCCTTTGGCGAGCACAGATACGCAGTATTTT. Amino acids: CASSPLASTDTQYF.

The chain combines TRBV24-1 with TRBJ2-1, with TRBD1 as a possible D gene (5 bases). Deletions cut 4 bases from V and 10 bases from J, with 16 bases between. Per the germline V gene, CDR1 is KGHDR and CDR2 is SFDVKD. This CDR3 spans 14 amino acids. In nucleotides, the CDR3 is TGTGCCACCAGTGACGTCACAGGCTCTGGGGAGCAGTTCTTC. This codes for CATSDVTGSGEQFF.

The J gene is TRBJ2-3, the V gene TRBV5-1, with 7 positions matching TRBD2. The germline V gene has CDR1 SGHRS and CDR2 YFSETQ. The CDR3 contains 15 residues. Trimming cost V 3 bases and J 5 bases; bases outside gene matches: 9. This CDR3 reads CASSSWAGEGDTQYF. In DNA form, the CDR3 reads TGCGCCAGCAGCTCCTGGGCGGGAGAGGGAGATACGCAGTATTTT.

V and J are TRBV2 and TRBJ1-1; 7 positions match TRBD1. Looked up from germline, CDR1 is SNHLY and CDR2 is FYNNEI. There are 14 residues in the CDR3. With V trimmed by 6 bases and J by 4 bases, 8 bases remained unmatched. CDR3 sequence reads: CASSTGEVVTEAFF. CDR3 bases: TGTGCCAGCAGCACAGGGGAGGTAGTCACTGAAGCTTTCTTT.

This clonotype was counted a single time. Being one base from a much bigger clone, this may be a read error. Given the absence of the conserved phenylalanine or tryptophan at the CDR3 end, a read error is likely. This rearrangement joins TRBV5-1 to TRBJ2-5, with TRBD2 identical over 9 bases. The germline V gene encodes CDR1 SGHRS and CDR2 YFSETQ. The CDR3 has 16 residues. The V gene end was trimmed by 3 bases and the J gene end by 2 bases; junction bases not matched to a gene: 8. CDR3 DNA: TGCGCCAGCAGCTGGACTTCTAGCGGGAAACAAGAGACCCAGTACTTA. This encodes CASSWTSSGKQETQYL.

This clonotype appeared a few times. CDR3 sequence (DNA): TGTGCCAGCAGCCCCTCGGCAGGGCCCCTCAGCTATGGCTACACCTTC. This codes for CASSPSAGPLSYGYTF. V gene TRBV7-9 combines with J gene TRBJ1-2; TRBD1 might be the D (5 bases). V gave up 5 bases and J gave up 4 bases, with 20 bases separating them. Germline values: CDR1 SEHNR, CDR2 FQNEAQ (reference sequence). The CDR3 has 16 residues.

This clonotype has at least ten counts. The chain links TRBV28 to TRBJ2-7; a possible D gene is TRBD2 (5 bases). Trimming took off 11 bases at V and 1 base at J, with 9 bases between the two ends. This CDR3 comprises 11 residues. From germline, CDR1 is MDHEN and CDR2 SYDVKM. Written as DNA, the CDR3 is TGTGCCGTTGGAGGATCCTACGAGCAGTACGTC. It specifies CAVGGSYEQYV.

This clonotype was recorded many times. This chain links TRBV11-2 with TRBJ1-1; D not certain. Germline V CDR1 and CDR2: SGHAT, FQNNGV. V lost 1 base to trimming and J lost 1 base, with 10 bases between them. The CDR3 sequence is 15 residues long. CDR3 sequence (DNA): TGTGCCAGCAGCTTAGTCTCCGGAAGGAACACTGAAGCTTTCTTT. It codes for CASSLVSGRNTEAFF.

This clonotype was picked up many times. CDR3 in DNA: TGTGCCAGCAGTTTATCGTCAGGGGGTGGCTACACCTTC. Translation: CASSLSSGGGYTF. The V gene is TRBV27, the J gene TRBJ1-2; 7 positions agree with TRBD1. V was pared by 0 bases and J by 7 bases, with 2 bases of the junction left unmatched. CDR3 length: 13 residues. Germline V gene data show CDR1 as MNHEY and CDR2 as SMNVEV (reference sequence).

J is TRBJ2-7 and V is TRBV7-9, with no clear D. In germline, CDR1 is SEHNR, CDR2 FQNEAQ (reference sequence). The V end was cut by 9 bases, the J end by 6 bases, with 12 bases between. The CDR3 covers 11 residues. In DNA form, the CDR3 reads TGTGCCAGTCTCGGCCTGGGCGAGCAGTACTTC. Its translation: CASLGLGEQYF. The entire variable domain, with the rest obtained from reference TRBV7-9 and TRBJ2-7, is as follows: DTGVSQNPRHKITKRGQNVTFRCDPISEHNRLYWYRQTLGQGPEFLTYFQNEAQLEKSRLLSDRFSAERPKGSFSTLEIQRTEQGDSAMYLCASLGLGEQYFGPGTRLTVT.

CDR3 in amino acids: CASSFSAGTSVDNEQFF. As DNA, the CDR3 is TGTGCCAGCAGCTTCTCTGCCGGGACTAGCGTTGACAATGAGCAGTTCTTC. The genes are TRBV13 and TRBJ2-1, with 10 positions matching TRBD2. The V and J ends lost 3 bases and 5 bases, in that order; junction bases with no gene match: 10. Germline assignment: CDR1 PRHDT and CDR2 FYEKMQ (reference sequence). This CDR3 has 17 residues. Complete variable domain (other parts from reference TRBV13 and TRBJ2-1): AAGVIQSPRHLIKEKRETATLKCYPIPRHDTVYWYQQGPGQDPQFLISFYEKMQSDKGSIPDRFSAQQFSDYHSELNMSSLELGDSALYFCASSFSAGTSVDNEQFFGPGTRLTVL.

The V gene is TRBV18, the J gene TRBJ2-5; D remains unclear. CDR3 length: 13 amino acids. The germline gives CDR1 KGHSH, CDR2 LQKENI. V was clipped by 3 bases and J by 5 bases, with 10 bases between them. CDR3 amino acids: CASSPPVWETQYF. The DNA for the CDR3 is TGTGCCAGCTCACCCCCAGTTTGGGAGACCCAGTACTTC.

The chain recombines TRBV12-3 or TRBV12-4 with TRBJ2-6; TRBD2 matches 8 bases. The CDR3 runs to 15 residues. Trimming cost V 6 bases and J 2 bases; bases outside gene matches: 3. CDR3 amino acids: CASRLTSAGANVLTF. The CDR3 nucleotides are TGTGCCAGCAGACTGACTAGCGCTGGGGCCAACGTCCTGACTTTC.